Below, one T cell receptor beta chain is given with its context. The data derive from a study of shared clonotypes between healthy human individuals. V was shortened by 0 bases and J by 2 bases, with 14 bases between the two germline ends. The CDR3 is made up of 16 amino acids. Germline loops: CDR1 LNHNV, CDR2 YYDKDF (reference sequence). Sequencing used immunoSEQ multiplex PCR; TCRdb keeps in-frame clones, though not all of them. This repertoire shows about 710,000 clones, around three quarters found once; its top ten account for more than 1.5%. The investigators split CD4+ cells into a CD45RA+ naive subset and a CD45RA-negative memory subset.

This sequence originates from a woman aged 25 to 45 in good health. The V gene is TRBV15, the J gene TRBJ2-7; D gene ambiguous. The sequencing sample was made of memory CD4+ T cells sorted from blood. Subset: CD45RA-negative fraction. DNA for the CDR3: TGTGCCACCAGCAGAGATCGGGCAGCCGTGACCTACGAGCAGTACTTC. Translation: CATSRDRAAVTYEQYF.